This T cell receptor beta chain was obtained from a study of beta chain features in type 1 diabetes. Study-level information: Age, gender and cell yields were similar between patients and healthy donors. Taken together, all samples contributed some 98 million examined sorted cells. Study-wide points: PCR might show a preference for shorter templates, equally across patients and controls. TCRB CDR3 length was moderately but significantly reduced in all four CD4+ subsets of Type 1 diabetes patients.

The CDR3 length is 14 residues. Germline V CDR1 and CDR2: SGHVS, FQNEAQ. V lost 5 bases and J lost 5, with 12 bases in between. On this clone itself: What it binds is not known.

Every isolated RNA sample was fully reverse transcribed, so sequencing captured expressed TCRB transcripts. Sequencing of naive, central memory and regulatory T cell samples gave an average of approximately 3.3 million reads. The assay was immunoSEQ multiplex PCR, and TCRdb's table has in-frame clones only and misses some. The sample records almost 350,000 clones, roughly a tenth being singletons. The receptor comes from a young man with type 1 diabetes. The rearrangement uses TRBV7-8 and TRBJ1-4; perhaps TRBD1 as D (5 bases). Input material: central memory CD4+ T cells from blood. CDR3 DNA sequence: TGTGCCAGCAGCCCGGGGCCTAACAATGAAAAACTGTTTTTT. It yields the protein CASSPGPNNEKLFF.